Presented here are 24 T cell receptor beta chains from one specimen sequenced in a study of brain T cells in children with intractable seizures. Time point noted: blood from clinic visit 5 months post-surgery; TSC patient then seizure free. Here immunoSEQ multiplex PCR was the method, and the copy in TCRdb shows in-frame clones only, minus some. The sample holds under 400,000 clones, nearly 95% seen once. Specimen: peripheral blood, collected roughly 5 months after surgery. Receptor source: a boy in the first two years of life with tuberous sclerosis and intractable seizures.

The chain uses TRBV6-5 and TRBJ1-5; no reliable D call. In germline, CDR1 is MNHEY, CDR2 SVGAGI. The CDR3 is made up of 14 amino acids. Trimming took 8 bases from V and 0 from J, leaving 11 bases between them. The CDR3 sequence: CASHDNYSNQPQHF. CDR3 DNA: TGTGCCAGCCACGACAATTATAGCAATCAGCCCCAGCATTTT.

J is TRBJ2-1 and V is TRBV5-4; D is unresolved. The CDR3 consists of 14 residues. Deletions cut 6 bases from V and 0 bases from J, with 10 bases between. CDR1 is SGHNT and CDR2 is YYREEE in the germline V gene (reference sequence). The CDR3 spells CASNLGDSYNEQFF. The CDR3 bases are TGTGCCAGCAACCTTGGCGACTCCTACAATGAGCAGTTCTTC.

This sequence joins TRBV19 and TRBJ1-2, with D hard to call. The CDR3 is 11 residues long. Between the trimmed V and J ends, which lost 10 bases and 4 bases, there was a span of 10 bases. CDR1 LNHDA and CDR2 SQIVND come from the germline V gene (reference sequence). The DNA of the CDR3 is TGTGCCACCGTAGCCTCCTATGGCTACACCTTC. Encoded protein: CATVASYGYTF.

The genes are TRBV10-3 and TRBJ1-3; D might be TRBD1 (5 bases). The germline CDR1 and CDR2 sequences are ENHRY and SYGVKD. V lost 6 bases, J lost 1 base, and 7 bases lay in between. The CDR3 consists of 13 residues. CDR3 residues: CAIRDSSGNTIYF. The DNA of the CDR3 is TGTGCCATCAGAGACAGTTCTGGAAACACCATATATTTT.

The CDR3 nucleotides are TGTGCCAGCAGCAAACCCCGTCCCGGGACAGGGACAGATACGCAGTATTTT. Its protein is CASSKPRPGTGTDTQYF. The rearrangement links TRBV21-1 to TRBJ2-3; the listed D gene, TRBD1, was not tested against the DNA. TRBV21-1 is annotated as a pseudogene. The CDR3 is made up of 17 amino acids.

The chain couples TRBV6-5 to TRBJ2-7; D tentatively fits TRBD1 or TRBD2 (6 bases each). CDR1 and CDR2 from the germline V gene are MNHEY and SVGAGI. This CDR3 has 14 amino acids. Trimming shortened V by 0 bases and J by 3 bases, and 9 bases separated the two germline ends. Written as DNA, the CDR3 is TGTGCCAGCAGTTACTCGAAGGGGGGCTACGAGCAGTACTTC. Its protein product is CASSYSKGGYEQYF.

CDR3 nucleotide sequence: TGTGCCTGGAGTACGACAGGCAATCAGCCCCAGCATTTT. Translation gives CAWSTTGNQPQHF. The chain is built from TRBV30 and TRBJ1-5; perhaps TRBD1 as D (5 bases). The CDR3 runs to 13 residues. V dropped 2 bases and J dropped 2 bases, with 7 bases sitting between them. Germline V CDR1 and CDR2: GTSNPN, SVGIG (reference sequence). Supplemented by reference TRBV30 and TRBJ1-5, the full variable domain reads SQTIHQWPATLVQPVGSPLSLECTVEGTSNPNLYWYRQAAGRGLQLLFYSVGIGQISSEVPQNLSASRPQDRQFILSSKKLLLSDSGFYLCAWSTTGNQPQHFGDGTRLSIL.

The count of this clone is one. The chain joins TRBV10-3 to TRBJ2-7; D possibly corresponds to TRBD2 (5 bases). V dropped 3 bases and J dropped 4 bases, with 34 bases sitting between them. The CDR3 is 21 amino acids. Looked up from germline, CDR1 is ENHRY and CDR2 is SYGVKD. CDR3 amino acids: CAISEPRDRIQNENQRYEQYF. CDR3 nucleotides: TGTGCCATCAGTGAACCGAGAGACCGAATCCAAAACGAAAACCAGCGGTACGAGCAGTACTTC.

This clone was detected once. The rearrangement links TRBV3-1 (or the pseudogene TRBV3-2) to TRBJ1-5, with 8 positions matching TRBD1. The CDR3 sequence is 15 residues long. Germline V gene sequence: CDR1 LGHDT, CDR2 YNNKEL (reference sequence). V was clipped by 4 bases and J by 4 bases; unmatched bases: 6. The CDR3 region is CASSRAQGANQPQHF. In DNA form, the CDR3 reads TGTGCCAGCAGCCGCGCCCAGGGGGCAAATCAGCCCCAGCATTTT.

This chain uses TRBV6-5 with TRBJ2-5; D perhaps matches TRBD2 (7 bases). Germline lookup yields CDR1 MNHEY and CDR2 SVGAGI. This CDR3 has 15 residues. Deletions cut 6 bases from V and 3 bases from J, with 17 bases between. The CDR3 DNA sequence: TGTGCCAGCAGACCCCTAACGGGGGGCAAAGAGACCCAGTACTTC. This gives the protein CASRPLTGGKETQYF.

V and J are TRBV25-1 and TRBJ2-7; D could derive from TRBD1 or TRBD2 (5 bases each). In germline, CDR1 is MGHDK, CDR2 SYGVNS. The CDR3 loop spans 16 amino acids. Trimming removed 4 bases from V and 2 bases from J, with 18 bases in between. CDR3 nucleotide sequence: TGTGCCAGCAGTGGAGGGGCCGTTGGGCCGGCCTACGAGCAGTACTTC. This sequence encodes CASSGGAVGPAYEQYF.

The genes are TRBV5-6 and TRBJ2-5, with D perhaps matching TRBD1 (5 bases). Between the trimmed V and J ends, which lost 0 bases and 3 bases, there was a span of 6 bases. The CDR3 length is 13 residues. The germline V gene has CDR1 SGHDT and CDR2 YYEEEE. The CDR3 loop reads CASSLAREETQYF. The CDR3 coding sequence is TGTGCCAGCAGCTTGGCCAGGGAAGAGACCCAGTACTTC.

This chain connects TRBV30 to TRBJ2-7; 9 nucleotides agree with TRBD1. Looked up from germline, CDR1 is GTSNPN and CDR2 is SVGIG (reference sequence). V was clipped by 2 bases and J by 6 bases; unmatched bases: 5. CDR3 size: 13 residues. The chain's CDR3 is CAWSRDRVGEQYF. The CDR3, as DNA: TGTGCCTGGAGTAGGGACAGGGTGGGCGAGCAGTACTTC.

The V and J genes are TRBV2 and TRBJ2-2, with D uncertain. V gave up 4 bases and J gave up 1 base, with 7 bases separating them. The CDR3 runs to 14 residues. In germline, CDR1 is SNHLY, CDR2 FYNNEI. The CDR3 loop reads CASSVSGNTGELFF. The DNA of the CDR3 is TGTGCCAGCAGTGTTTCAGGGAACACCGGGGAGCTGTTTTTT.

The chain employs TRBV5-5 and TRBJ2-5, with unresolved D. The CDR3 sequence is 15 residues long. Deletions cut 0 bases from V and 4 bases from J, with 13 bases between. CDR1 is SGHKS and CDR2 is YYEKEE in the germline V gene (reference sequence). CDR3 in DNA: TGTGCCAGCAGCTTGGGATTGGGAAAATTAGAGACCCAGTACTTC. It encodes CASSLGLGKLETQYF.

The rearrangement links TRBV5-1 to TRBJ2-5; 10 bases align to TRBD2. The CDR3 consists of 16 residues. Trimming took 1 base from V and 2 from J; bases not matched to a gene: 5. Germline values: CDR1 SGHRS, CDR2 YFSETQ. The DNA for the CDR3 is TGCGCCAGCAGCTTGACCCCACTAGCGGGACAAGAGACCCAGTACTTC. This codes for CASSLTPLAGQETQYF.

The V call is TRBV5-4, the J call TRBJ2-3; D not certain. The V end was cut by 5 bases, the J end by 6 bases, with 10 bases between. There are 12 residues in the CDR3. Germline V CDR1 and CDR2: SGHNT, YYREEE (reference sequence). CDR3: CASSHVGDTQYF. The DNA of the CDR3 is TGTGCCAGCAGTCATGTCGGCGATACGCAGTATTTT.

The gene calls are TRBV2 and TRBJ1-2; no definite D call. The germline V gene has CDR1 SNHLY and CDR2 FYNNEI. This CDR3 spans 12 amino acids. V was trimmed by 1 base and J by 4 bases, leaving 4 bases between them. The CDR3, as DNA: TGTGCCAGCAGTGAAGGGTTCTATGGCTACACCTTC. This gives the protein CASSEGFYGYTF.

J is TRBJ2-5 and V is TRBV18; D gene ambiguous. Trimming cost V 6 bases and J 0 bases, with 5 bases left between them. Germline lookup yields CDR1 KGHSH and CDR2 LQKENI. This CDR3 has 12 residues. CDR3 sequence reads: CASSHYQETQYF. CDR3 nucleotide sequence: TGTGCCAGCTCCCATTACCAAGAGACCCAGTACTTC.

This clone has only one observation. Other DNA sequences in the same sample also yield this CDR3. The gene calls are TRBV19 and TRBJ2-1, with TRBD2 identical over 7 bases. Germline CDR1 reads LNHDA; CDR2 reads SQIVND (reference sequence). V trimming: 7 bases; J trimming: 1 base; junction bases outside the gene matches: 4. CDR3 size: 14 residues. DNA of the CDR3: TGTGCCAGTACGACCGGGGGGTCCTACAATGAGCAGTTCTTC. Translating gives CASTTGGSYNEQFF. The variable domain in full, completed from reference TRBV19 and TRBJ2-1, reads DGGITQSPKYLFRKEGQNVTLSCEQNLNHDAMYWYRQDPGQGLRLIYYSQIVNDFQKGDIAEGYSVSREKKESFPLTVTSAQKNPTAFYLCASTTGGSYNEQFFGPGTRLTVL.

The rearrangement uses TRBV5-1 and TRBJ1-6; perhaps TRBD1 as D (6 bases). The V gene lost 4 bases and the J gene lost 7 bases, with 12 bases spanning the gap. The CDR3 has 14 residues. The germline gives CDR1 SGHRS, CDR2 YFSETQ. This CDR3 is CASSAADRNSPLHF. CDR3 bases: TGCGCCAGCAGCGCAGCGGACAGAAATTCACCCCTCCACTTT.

The chain has TRBV4-1 and TRBJ2-7, with TRBD1 identical over 8 bases. V was pared by 3 bases and J by 5 bases, with 9 bases of the junction left unmatched. The germline V gene encodes CDR1 MGHRA and CDR2 YSYEKL. This CDR3 is built from 15 residues. The CDR3 region has the DNA TGCGCCAGCAGCCACCCCGGGACAGGTCGACACGAGCAGTACTTC. Translation: CASSHPGTGRHEQYF.

This clone appeared a single time. The V gene is TRBV7-9, the J gene TRBJ2-1; 7 positions agree with TRBD1. V lost 4 bases to trimming and J lost 6 bases; unmatched junction nucleotides: 18. The germline V gene has CDR1 SEHNR and CDR2 FQNEAQ (reference sequence). The CDR3 consists of 18 residues. CDR3 bases: TGTGCCAGCAGCTCACCACAAATGACAGGGAACACCGGCAATGAGCAGTTCTTC. Its translation is CASSSPQMTGNTGNEQFF. The entire variable domain, with the rest obtained from reference TRBV7-9 and TRBJ2-1, is as follows: DTGVSQNPRHKITKRGQNVTFRCDPISEHNRLYWYRQTLGQGPEFLTYFQNEAQLEKSRLLSDRFSAERPKGSFSTLEIQRTEQGDSAMYLCASSSPQMTGNTGNEQFFGPGTRLTVL.

The chain employs TRBV4-1 and TRBJ2-7, with 10 bases that match TRBD1. Germline lookup yields CDR1 MGHRA and CDR2 YSYEKL. V shed 0 bases, J shed 3 bases, and the junction held 5 bases outside the gene matches. This CDR3 region has 16 residues. The CDR3 DNA is TGCGCCAGCAGCCAAGAAGTCGGGGACAGGGGCTACGAGCAGTACTTC. Residues: CASSQEVGDRGYEQYF.